This T cell receptor (beta chain) was captured in a study of T cell repertoires in cytomegalovirus infection (dated by TCRdb to between 2018 and 2021). Turning to the overall study: Donor HLA type was relevant to the analysis, as public TCR beta signatures indicated carriage of CMV infection together with the matching HLA type.

The run used an Illumina HiSeq 1500. TCRdb ran its own pipeline on the public reads, namely fastp trimming at Q25 and MiXCR clone calling, and kept in-frame beta chains. Each record represents a unique CDR3 protein, reported with the most common genes and DNA among its rows. The sample table contains fewer than 300,000 distinct CDR3 sequences; only one count was recorded for more than 20% of them. The top ten clonotypes cover around 14% of the sample. This clonotype was found once. What antigen it recognizes has not been identified. Base quality data are lacking; no much larger clone is found one base away. On its own, one read is weak support. V and J lose 7 bases and 2 bases, and a span of 11 bases separates them. CDR1 and CDR2 are drawn from the germline V gene: MDHEN, SYDVKM. The CDR3 sequence holds 13 residues, the cysteine and phenylalanine included. Only CDR3 DNA remains: 39 bases, in frame from the first base.

What the work shows at the level of the full study, not this receptor alone: In the ex vivo response, HLA-C-restricted CMV-specific TCR beta clonotypes were dominant, and in two of eight donors the single most frequent clonotype came from this HLA-C-restricted group. In both this cohort and an independent roughly 330-donor cohort, the cumulative frequency of public TCR beta family members distinguished carriers of CMV infection plus the relevant HLA type.

The sequenced sample consisted of PBMCs. This sequence uses TRBV28 and TRBJ1-2; TRBD1 is a possible D gene, resting on 5 matching bases. This TCR derives from a human donor in good health (CMV status not recorded). Some clones in this sample may be carry-over from other donors' samples. The CDR3 sequence is CASITWGNYGYTF. Here is the DNA: TGTGCCAGCATTACCTGGGGCAACTATGGCTACACCTTC.